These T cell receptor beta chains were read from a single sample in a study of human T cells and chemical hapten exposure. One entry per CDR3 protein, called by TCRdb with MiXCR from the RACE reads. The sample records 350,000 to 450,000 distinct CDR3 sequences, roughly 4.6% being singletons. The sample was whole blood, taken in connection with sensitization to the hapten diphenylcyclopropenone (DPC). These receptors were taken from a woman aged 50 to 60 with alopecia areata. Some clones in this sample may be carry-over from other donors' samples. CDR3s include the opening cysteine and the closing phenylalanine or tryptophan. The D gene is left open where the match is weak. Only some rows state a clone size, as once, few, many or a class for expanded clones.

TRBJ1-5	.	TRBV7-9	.	CASSPLGSKGNQPQHF	TGTGCCAGCAGCCCCCTGGGCTCAAAAGGCAATCAGCCCCAGCATTTT
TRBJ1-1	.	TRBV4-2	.	CASSHGGVDTEAFF	TGTGCCAGCAGCCATGGAGGCGTAGACACTGAAGCTTTCTTT
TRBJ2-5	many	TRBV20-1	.	CSAKSRGRETQYF	TGCAGTGCCAAGAGTCGAGGGCGGGAGACCCAGTACTTC
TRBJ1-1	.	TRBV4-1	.	CASSQDILGVSPEAFF	TGCGCCAGCAGCCAAGATATCTTAGGGGTTAGTCCTGAAGCTTTCTTT
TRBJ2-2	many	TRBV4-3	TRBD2	CASSQGLAGSTGELFF	TGCGCCAGCAGCCAGGGACTAGCGGGAAGTACCGGGGAGCTGTTTTTT
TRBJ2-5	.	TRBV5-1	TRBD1	CASRSTGAETQYF	TGCGCCAGCAGGTCGACAGGGGCGGAGACCCAGTACTTC
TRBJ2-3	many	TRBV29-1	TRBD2	CSVGTSGRAGGDTQYF	TGCAGCGTTGGGACTAGCGGGAGGGCCGGAGGAGATACGCAGTATTTT
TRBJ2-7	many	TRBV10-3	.	CAISLEGGSYEQYF	TGTGCCATCAGCTTAGAAGGGGGCTCCTACGAGCAGTACTTC
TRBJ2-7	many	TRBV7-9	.	CASSSKLSYEQYF	TGTGCCAGCAGCTCTAAGCTCTCCTACGAGCAGTACTTC
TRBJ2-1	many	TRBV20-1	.	CSASWGGNYNEQFF	TGCAGTGCTAGTTGGGGGGGCAACTACAATGAGCAGTTCTTC
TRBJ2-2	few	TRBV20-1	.	CSAPFNGELFF	TGCAGTGCTCCCTTTAACGGGGAGCTGTTTTTT
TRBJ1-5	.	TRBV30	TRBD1	CAWSASPPGGESNQPQHF	TGTGCCTGGAGCGCAAGCCCACCAGGGGGCGAAAGCAATCAGCCCCAGCATTTT
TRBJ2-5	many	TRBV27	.	CASSLSTGTQYF	TGTGCCAGCAGTTTATCGACGGGGACCCAGTACTTC
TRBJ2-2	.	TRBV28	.	CASSFLDTPGELFF	TGTGCCAGCAGTTTCCTTGACACTCCCGGGGAGCTGTTTTTT
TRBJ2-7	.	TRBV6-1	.	CASSGLLGTSLYEQYF	TGTGCCAGCAGTGGGCTACTAGGGACATCCCTGTACGAGCAGTACTTC
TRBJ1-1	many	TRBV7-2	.	CASSLAHLNTEAFF	TGTGCCAGCAGCTTAGCACACCTGAACACTGAAGCTTTCTTT
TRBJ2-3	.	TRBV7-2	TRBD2	CASSLGASGGLDTQYF	TGTGCCAGCAGCTTAGGGGCTAGCGGGGGGCTGGATACGCAGTATTTT
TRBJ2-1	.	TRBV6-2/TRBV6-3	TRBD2	CASSLTSAGKQFF	TGTGCCAGCAGTTTGACTAGCGCCGGGAAGCAGTTCTTC
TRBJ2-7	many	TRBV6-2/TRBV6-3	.	CASREEGTPYEQYF	TGTGCCAGCAGAGAGGAAGGGACTCCCTACGAGCAGTACTTC
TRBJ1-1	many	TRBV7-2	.	CASSLSQYRFPNTEAFF	TGTGCCAGCAGCTTATCACAGTACAGATTTCCAAACACTGAAGCTTTCTTT
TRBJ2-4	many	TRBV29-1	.	CSVGMGDIQYF	TGCAGCGTAGGAATGGGGGACATTCAGTACTTC
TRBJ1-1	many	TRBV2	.	CASSELEDTEAFF	TGTGCCAGCAGTGAACTGGAGGACACTGAAGCTTTCTTT
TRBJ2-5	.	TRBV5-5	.	CASSRDLETQYF	TGTGCCAGCAGCAGGGACTTAGAGACCCAGTACTTC
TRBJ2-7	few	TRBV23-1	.	CASSRPGHIYEQYF	TGCGCCAGCAGTCGTCCGGGACACATCTACGAGCAGTACTTC
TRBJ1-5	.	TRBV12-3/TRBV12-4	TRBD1	CASSPGQGIQPQHF	TGTGCCAGCAGTCCGGGACAGGGGATTCAGCCCCAGCATTTT
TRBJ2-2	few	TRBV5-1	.	CASRQLYTGELFF	TGCGCCAGCAGACAACTGTACACCGGGGAGCTGTTTTTT
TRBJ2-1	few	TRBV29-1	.	CSVVPLEYEQFF	TGCAGCGTTGTACCCCTCGAGTATGAGCAGTTCTTC
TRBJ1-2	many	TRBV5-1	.	CASSLGSTGTVYGYTF	TGCGCCAGCAGCTTAGGATCTACCGGGACGGTCTATGGCTACACCTTC
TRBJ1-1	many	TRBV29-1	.	CSVAGGIAEAFF	TGCAGCGTTGCCGGGGGGATCGCTGAAGCTTTCTTT
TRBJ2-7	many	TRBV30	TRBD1	CAWNRDRFYEQYF	TGTGCCTGGAACCGGGACAGGTTCTACGAGCAGTACTTC
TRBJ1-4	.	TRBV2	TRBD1	CASSEALEEDRSEKLFF	TGTGCCAGCAGTGAAGCGCTTGAGGAGGACAGGAGTGAAAAACTGTTTTTT
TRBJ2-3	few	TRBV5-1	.	CASSSPDSNTDTQYF	TGCGCCAGCAGCTCCCCGGACAGTAATACAGATACGCAGTATTTT
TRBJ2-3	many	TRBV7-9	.	CASSDTQYF	TGTGCCAGCAGTGATACGCAGTATTTT
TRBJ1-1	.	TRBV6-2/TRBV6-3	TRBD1	CASSYGTGATEAFF	TGTGCCAGCAGTTACGGGACAGGGGCGACTGAAGCTTTCTTT
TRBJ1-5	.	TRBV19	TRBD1	CASLDRGSNQPQHF	TGTGCCAGTTTGGACAGGGGAAGCAATCAGCCCCAGCATTTT
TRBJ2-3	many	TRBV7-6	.	CASRGGVTDTQYF	TGTGCCAGCCGAGGAGGTGTGACAGATACGCAGTATTTT
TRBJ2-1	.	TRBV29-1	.	CSVEEEQSPGGEQFF	TGCAGCGTTGAAGAAGAACAGTCCCCCGGGGGTGAGCAGTTCTTC
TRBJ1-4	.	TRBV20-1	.	CSASGSTNEKLFF	TGCAGTGCTAGTGGTTCAACTAATGAAAAACTGTTTTTT
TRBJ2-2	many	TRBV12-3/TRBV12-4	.	CASSLGFRPRGTGELFF	TGTGCCAGCAGTTTAGGGTTCAGGCCACGTGGCACCGGGGAGCTGTTTTTT
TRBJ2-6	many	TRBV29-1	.	CSALGTGANVLTF	TGCAGCGCCCTAGGAACCGGGGCCAACGTCCTGACTTTC
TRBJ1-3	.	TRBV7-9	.	CASSSRDRSLGNTIYF	TGTGCCAGCAGCTCGCGAGACAGGTCCCTAGGAAACACCATATATTTT
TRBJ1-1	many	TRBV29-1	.	CSVELNTEAFF	TGCAGCGTTGAATTGAACACTGAAGCTTTCTTT